This entry lists 2 T cell receptor beta chains sequenced from one sample in a study of human thymus T cells. The thymus tissue came from resections taken during corrective heart surgery. Produced via immunoSEQ multiplex PCR; TCRdb's table is partial and in-frame only. The sample includes 78,000 or so clones, just over 95% of them seen just once. The sample consisted of thymus tissue. These receptors all stem from a boy under three years old with a congenital heart defect but otherwise immunologically healthy.

V gene TRBV15 combines with J gene TRBJ2-3, with 9 bases matching TRBD2. This CDR3 has 18 amino acids. Germline-derived CDR1 and CDR2 are LNHNV and YYDKDF (reference sequence). Unmatched junction bases numbered 16, after V lost 5 bases and J lost 4 bases. In nucleotides, the CDR3 is TGTGCCACCAGCGCCTCTCAGGGGCGAGCGGGGGGTCCAGATACGCAGTATTTT. This codes for CATSASQGRAGGPDTQYF.

The chain links TRBV6-5 to TRBJ2-2; no reliable D call. The CDR3 is 14 amino acids. V gave up 3 bases and J gave up 3 bases, with 8 bases separating them. Germline V lookup: CDR1 MNHEY, CDR2 SVGAGI. The CDR3 region is CASSYAVYTGELFF. The DNA of the CDR3 is TGTGCCAGCAGTTATGCAGTATACACCGGGGAGCTGTTTTTT.